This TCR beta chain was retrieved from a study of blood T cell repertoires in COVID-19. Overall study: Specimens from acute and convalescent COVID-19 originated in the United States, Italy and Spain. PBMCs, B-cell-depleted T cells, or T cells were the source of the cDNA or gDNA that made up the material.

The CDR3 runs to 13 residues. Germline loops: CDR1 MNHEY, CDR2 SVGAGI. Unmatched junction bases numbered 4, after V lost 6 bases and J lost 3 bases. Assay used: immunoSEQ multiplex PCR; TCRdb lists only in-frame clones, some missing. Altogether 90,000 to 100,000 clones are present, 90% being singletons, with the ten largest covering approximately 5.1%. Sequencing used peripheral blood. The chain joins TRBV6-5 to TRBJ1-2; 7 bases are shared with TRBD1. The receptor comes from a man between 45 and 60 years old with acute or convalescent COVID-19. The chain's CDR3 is CASSRQGDYGYTF. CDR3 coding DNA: TGTGCCAGCAGCAGACAGGGTGACTATGGCTACACCTTC.